This TCR beta chain stems from a study of cytomegalovirus exposure and HLA in healthy donors. Study-level information: Of all 400 or so donors who were genotyped, 75% to 85% belonged to the Caucasian-associated ancestry cluster.

A single count supports this clone. Its matching antigen is unknown. The V end lost 3 bases, the J end lost 5 bases, and 7 bases lay between the germline ends. CDR1 and CDR2 (germline): MNHNS, SASEGT. The CDR3 spans 12 residues. This PCR relied on a set of 60 Vbeta primers and 13 Jbeta primers. Measured with immunoSEQ multiplex PCR; TCRdb has only the in-frame clones, and not every one. The table includes around 57,000 clones, roughly 90% detected once. Study findings and constraints: For most subjects, TCR beta sequences were reported to predict HLA-A and HLA-B alleles with accuracy. Three CMV-associated chains proved CMV antigen-specific in vitro.

The sequenced sample consisted of PBMCs. The J gene is TRBJ2-5, the V gene TRBV6-1; D unclear. The sequence was collected from a man aged 25-40 years in good health and CMV-seropositive. CDR3 bases: TGTGCCAGCAGTGATTTCGAGGAGACCCAGTACTTC. This codes for CASSDFEETQYF.